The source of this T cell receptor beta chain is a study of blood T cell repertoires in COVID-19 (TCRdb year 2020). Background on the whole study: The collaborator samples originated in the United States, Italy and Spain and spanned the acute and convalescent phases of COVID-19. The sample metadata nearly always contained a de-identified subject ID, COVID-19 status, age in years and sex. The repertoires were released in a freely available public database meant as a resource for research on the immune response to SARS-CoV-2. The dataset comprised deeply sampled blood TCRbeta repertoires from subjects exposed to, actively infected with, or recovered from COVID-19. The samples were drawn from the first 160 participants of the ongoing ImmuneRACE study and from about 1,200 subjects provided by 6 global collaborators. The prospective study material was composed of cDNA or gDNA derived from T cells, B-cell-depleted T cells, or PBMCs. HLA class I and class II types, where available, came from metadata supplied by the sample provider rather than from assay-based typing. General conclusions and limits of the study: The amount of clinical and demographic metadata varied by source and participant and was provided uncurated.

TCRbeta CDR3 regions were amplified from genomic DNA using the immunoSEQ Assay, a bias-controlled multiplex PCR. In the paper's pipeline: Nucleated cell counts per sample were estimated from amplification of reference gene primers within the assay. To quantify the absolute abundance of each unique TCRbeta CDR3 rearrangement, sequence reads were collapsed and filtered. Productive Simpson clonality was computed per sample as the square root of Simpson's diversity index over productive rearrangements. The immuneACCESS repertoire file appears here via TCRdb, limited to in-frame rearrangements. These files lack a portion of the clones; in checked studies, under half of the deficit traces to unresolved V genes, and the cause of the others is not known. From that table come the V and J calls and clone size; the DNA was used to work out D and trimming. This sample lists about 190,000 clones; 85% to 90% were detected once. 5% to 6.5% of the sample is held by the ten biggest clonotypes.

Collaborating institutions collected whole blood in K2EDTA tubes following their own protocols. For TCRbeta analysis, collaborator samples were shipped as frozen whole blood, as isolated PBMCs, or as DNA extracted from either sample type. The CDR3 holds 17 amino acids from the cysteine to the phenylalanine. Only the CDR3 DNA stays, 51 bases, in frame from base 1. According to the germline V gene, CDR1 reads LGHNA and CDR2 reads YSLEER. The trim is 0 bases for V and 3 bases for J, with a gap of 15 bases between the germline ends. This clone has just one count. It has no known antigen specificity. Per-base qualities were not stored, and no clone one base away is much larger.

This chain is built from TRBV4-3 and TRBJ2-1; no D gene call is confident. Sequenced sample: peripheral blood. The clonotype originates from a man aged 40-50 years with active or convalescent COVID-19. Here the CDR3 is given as CASSQDPSYPNYNEQFF. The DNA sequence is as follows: TGCGCCAGCAGCCAAGATCCGAGCTACCCGAACTACAATGAGCAGTTCTTC.